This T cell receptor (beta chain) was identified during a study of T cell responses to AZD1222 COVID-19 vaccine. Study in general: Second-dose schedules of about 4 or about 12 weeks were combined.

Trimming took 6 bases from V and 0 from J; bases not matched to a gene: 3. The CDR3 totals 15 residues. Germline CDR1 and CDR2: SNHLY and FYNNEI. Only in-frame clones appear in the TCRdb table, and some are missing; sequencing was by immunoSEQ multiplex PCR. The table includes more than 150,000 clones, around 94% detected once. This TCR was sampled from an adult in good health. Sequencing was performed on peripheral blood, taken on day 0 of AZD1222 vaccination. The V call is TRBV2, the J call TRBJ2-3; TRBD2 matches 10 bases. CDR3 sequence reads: CASRGLAASTDTQYF. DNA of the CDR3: TGTGCCAGCAGAGGACTAGCGGCTAGCACAGATACGCAGTATTTT.